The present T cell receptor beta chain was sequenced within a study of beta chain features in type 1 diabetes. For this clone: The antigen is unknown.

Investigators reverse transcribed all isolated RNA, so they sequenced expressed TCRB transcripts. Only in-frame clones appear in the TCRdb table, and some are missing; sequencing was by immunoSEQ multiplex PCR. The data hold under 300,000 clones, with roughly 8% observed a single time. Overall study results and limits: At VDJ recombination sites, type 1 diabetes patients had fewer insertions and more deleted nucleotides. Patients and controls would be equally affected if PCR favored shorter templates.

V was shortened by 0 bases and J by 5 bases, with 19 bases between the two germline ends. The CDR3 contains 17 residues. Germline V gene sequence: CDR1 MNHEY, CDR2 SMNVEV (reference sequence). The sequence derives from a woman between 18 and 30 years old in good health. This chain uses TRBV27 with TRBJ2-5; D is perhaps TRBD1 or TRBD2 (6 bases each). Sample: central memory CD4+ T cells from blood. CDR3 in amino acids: CASSLSAVAGGLETQYF. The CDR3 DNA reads TGTGCCAGCAGTTTATCGGCAGTCGCCGGGGGCTTGGAGACCCAGTACTTC.